This entry is about one TCR beta chain. The data were taken from a study of cytomegalovirus exposure and HLA in healthy donors. Primers included in the PCR were 60 Vbeta and 13 Jbeta primers. The repertoire was sequenced with immunoSEQ multiplex PCR; TCRdb's copy has only in-frame clones and lacks some. The sample has 50,000 to 80,000 clones, and its top ten clones hold approximately 4%. This CDR3 comprises 13 residues. The V end lost 3 bases, the J end lost 3 bases, and 8 bases lay between the germline ends. CDR1 and CDR2 (germline): SEHNR, FQNEAQ (reference sequence). The source is a woman aged 18-29 years in good health and CMV-seronegative. The sequencing sample was made of PBMCs. V and J are TRBV7-9 and TRBJ1-1; possible D gene TRBD1, 5 bases. CDR3 in amino acids: CASSFEGDTEAFF. CDR3 in DNA: TGTGCCAGCAGCTTTGAAGGGGACACTGAAGCTTTCTTT.